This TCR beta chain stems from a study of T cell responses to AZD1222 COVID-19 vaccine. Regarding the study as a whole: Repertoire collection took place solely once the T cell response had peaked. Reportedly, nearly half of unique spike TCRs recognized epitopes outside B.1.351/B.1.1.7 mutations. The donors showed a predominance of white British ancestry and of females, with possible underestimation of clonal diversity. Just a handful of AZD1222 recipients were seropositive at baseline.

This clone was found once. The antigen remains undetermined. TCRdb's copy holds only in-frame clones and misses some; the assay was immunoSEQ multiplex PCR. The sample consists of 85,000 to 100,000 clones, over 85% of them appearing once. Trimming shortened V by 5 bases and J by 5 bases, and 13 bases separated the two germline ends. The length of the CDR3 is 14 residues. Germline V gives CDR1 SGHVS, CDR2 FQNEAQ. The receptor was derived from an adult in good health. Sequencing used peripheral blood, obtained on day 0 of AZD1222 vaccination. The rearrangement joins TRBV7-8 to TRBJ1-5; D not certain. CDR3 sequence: CASSAGRGDQPQHF. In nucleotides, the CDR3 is TGTGCCAGCAGCGCCGGACGCGGGGATCAGCCCCAGCATTTT.